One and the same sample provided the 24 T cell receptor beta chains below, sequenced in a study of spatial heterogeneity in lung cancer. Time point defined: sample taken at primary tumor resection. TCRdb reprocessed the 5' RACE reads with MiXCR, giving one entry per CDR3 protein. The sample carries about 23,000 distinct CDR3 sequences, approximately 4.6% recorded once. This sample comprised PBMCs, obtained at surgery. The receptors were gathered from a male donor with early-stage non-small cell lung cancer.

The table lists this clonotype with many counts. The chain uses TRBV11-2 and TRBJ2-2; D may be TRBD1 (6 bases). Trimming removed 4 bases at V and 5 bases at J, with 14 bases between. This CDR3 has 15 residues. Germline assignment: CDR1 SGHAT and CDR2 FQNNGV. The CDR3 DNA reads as TGTGCCAGCAGCTCATCCCACAGGGAAACCGGGGAGCTGTTTTTT. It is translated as CASSSSHRETGELFF.

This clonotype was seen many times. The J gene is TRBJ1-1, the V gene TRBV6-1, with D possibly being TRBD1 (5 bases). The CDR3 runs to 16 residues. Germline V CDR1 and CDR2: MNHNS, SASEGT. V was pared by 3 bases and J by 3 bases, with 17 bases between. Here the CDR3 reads CASSDPGSSADTEAFF. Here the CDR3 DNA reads TGTGCCAGCAGTGACCCAGGGTCCTCTGCGGACACTGAAGCTTTCTTT.

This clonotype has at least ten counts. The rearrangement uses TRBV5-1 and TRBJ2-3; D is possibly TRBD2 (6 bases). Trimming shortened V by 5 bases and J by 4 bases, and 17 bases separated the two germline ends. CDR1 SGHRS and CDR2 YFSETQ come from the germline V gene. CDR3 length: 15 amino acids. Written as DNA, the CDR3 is TGCGCCAGCAGGGCGGACCCCTCTAGCGCAGATACGCAGTATTTT. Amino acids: CASRADPSSADTQYF.

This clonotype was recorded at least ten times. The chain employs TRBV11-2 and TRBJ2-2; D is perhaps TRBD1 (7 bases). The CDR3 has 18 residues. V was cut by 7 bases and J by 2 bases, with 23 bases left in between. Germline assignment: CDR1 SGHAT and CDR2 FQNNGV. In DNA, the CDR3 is TGTGCCAGCAAAGCCCAGCGGGTGGCAGGGGGAAACACCGGGGAGCTGTTTTTT. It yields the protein CASKAQRVAGGNTGELFF.

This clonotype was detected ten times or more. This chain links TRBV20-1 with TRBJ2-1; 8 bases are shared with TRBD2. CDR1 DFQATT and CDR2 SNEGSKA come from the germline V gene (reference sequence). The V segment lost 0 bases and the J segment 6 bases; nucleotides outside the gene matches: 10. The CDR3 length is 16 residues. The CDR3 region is CSARDPRSGAGNEQFF. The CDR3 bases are TGCAGTGCTAGAGACCCCCGTAGCGGGGCGGGCAATGAGCAGTTCTTC.

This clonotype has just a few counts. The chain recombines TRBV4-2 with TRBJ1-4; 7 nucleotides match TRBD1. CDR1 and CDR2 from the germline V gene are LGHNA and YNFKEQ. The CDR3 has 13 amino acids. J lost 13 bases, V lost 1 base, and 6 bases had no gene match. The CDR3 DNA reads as TGTGCCAGCAGCCAAGGTCAGGGGGTAGGACTGTTTTTT. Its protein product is CASSQGQGVGLFF.

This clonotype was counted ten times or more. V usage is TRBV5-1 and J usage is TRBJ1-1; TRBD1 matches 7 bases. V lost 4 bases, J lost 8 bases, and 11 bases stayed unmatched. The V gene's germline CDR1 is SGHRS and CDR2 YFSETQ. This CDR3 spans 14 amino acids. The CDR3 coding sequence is TGCGCCAGCAGCCGGCGACGGGACAGCGAAGAAGCTTTCTTT. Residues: CASSRRRDSEEAFF.

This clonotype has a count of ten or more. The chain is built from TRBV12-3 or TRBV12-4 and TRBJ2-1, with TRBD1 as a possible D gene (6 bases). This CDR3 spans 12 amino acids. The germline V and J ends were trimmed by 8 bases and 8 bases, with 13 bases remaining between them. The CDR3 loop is CASDSPGDEQFF. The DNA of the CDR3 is TGTGCCAGCGACAGCCCAGGGGATGAGCAGTTCTTC.

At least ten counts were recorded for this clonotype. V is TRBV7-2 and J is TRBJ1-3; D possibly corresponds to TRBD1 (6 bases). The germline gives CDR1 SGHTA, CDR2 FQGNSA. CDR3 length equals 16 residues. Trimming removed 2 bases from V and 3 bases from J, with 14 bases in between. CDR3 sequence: CASSLMGGTGGNTIYF. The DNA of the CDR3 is TGTGCCAGCAGCTTAATGGGGGGCACAGGTGGAAACACCATATATTTT.

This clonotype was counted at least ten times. CDR3 region: CSVRSSGRNEQFF. As DNA, the CDR3 is TGCAGCGTTCGGTCTAGCGGGAGGAATGAGCAGTTCTTC. The rearrangement links TRBV29-1 to TRBJ2-1, with TRBD2 identical over 11 bases. Germline CDR1 is SQVTM and CDR2 is ANQGSEA. J gave up 7 bases and V 5 bases, and 4 bases lay outside the gene matches. This CDR3 has 13 residues.

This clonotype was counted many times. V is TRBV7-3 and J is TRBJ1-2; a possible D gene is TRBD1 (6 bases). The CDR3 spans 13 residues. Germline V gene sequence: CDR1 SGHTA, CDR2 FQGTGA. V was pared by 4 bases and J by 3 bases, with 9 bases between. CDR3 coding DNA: TGTGCCAGCAGCTCGACAGGAGACTATGGCTACACCTTC. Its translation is CASSSTGDYGYTF.

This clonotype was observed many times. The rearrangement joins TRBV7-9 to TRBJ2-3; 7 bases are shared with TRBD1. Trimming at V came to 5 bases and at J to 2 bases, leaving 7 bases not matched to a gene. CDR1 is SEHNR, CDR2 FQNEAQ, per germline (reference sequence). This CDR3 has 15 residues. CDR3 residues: CASSTRQGPTDTQYF. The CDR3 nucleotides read TGTGCCAGCAGCACCCGACAGGGACCCACAGATACGCAGTATTTT. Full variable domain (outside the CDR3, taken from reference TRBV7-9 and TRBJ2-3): DTGVSQNPRHKITKRGQNVTFRCDPISEHNRLYWYRQTLGQGPEFLTYFQNEAQLEKSRLLSDRFSAERPKGSFSTLEIQRTEQGDSAMYLCASSTRQGPTDTQYFGPGTRLTVL.

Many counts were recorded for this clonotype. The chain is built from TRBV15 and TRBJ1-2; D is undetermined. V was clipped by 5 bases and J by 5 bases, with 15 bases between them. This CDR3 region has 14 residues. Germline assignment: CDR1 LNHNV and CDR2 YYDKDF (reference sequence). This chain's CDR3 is CATSPGRGGYGYTF. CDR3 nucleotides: TGTGCCACCAGCCCGGGGAGAGGTGGGTATGGCTACACCTTC.

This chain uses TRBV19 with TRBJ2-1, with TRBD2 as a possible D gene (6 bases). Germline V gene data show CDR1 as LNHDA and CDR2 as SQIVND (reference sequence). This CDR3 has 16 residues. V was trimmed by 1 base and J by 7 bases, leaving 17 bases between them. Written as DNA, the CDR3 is TGTGCCAGTAGTATAGGGGCGGGAATGCAGTTTAATGAGCAGTTCTTC. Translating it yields CASSIGAGMQFNEQFF.

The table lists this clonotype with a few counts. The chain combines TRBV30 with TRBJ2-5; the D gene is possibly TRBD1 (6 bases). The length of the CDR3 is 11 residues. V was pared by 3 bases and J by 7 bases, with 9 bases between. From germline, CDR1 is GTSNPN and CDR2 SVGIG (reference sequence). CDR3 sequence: CAWSLQGTQYF. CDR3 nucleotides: TGTGCCTGGAGCCTACAGGGGACCCAGTACTTC. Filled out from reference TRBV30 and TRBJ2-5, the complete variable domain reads SQTIHQWPATLVQPVGSPLSLECTVEGTSNPNLYWYRQAAGRGLQLLFYSVGIGQISSEVPQNLSASRPQDRQFILSSKKLLLSDSGFYLCAWSLQGTQYFGPGTRLLVL.

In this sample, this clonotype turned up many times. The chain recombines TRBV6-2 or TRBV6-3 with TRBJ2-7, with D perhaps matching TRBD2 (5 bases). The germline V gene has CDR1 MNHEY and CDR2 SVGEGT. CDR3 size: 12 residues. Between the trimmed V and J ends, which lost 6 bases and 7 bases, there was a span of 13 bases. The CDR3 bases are TGTGCCAGCAGCCAACTAGGGTGGGAGCAGTACTTC. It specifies CASSQLGWEQYF.

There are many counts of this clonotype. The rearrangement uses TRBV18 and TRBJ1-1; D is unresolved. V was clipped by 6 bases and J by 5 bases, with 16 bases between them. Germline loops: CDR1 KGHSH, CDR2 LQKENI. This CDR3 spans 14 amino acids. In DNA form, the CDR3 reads TGTGCCAGCTCCCCCAGAGGGTCCGGGACTGAAGCTTTCTTT. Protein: CASSPRGSGTEAFF.

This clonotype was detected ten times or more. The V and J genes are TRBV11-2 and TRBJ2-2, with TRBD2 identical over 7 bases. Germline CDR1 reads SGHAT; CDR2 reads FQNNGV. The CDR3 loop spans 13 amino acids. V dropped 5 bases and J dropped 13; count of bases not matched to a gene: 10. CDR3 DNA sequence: TGTGCCAGCAGCCCCCGGAGAGCGGGGAGGCTGTTTTTT. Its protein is CASSPRRAGRLFF.

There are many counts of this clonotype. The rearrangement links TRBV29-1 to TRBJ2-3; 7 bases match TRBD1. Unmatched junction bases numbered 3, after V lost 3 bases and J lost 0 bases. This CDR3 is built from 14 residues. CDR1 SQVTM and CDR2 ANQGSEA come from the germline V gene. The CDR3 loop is CSVERGLSTDTQYF. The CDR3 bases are TGCAGCGTTGAGAGGGGGCTAAGCACAGATACGCAGTATTTT.

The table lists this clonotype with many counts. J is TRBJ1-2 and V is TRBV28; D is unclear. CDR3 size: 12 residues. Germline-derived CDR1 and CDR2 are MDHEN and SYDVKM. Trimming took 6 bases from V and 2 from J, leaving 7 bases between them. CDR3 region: CASRSGNYGYTF. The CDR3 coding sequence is TGTGCCAGCAGGTCGGGGAACTATGGCTACACCTTC.

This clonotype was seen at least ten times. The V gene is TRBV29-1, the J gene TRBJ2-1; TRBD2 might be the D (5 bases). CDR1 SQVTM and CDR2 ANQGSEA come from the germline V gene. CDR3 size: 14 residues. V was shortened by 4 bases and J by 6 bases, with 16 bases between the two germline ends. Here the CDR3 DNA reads TGCAGCGTTGCATTAGCGCAGAGACCCAATGAGCAGTTCTTC. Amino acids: CSVALAQRPNEQFF.

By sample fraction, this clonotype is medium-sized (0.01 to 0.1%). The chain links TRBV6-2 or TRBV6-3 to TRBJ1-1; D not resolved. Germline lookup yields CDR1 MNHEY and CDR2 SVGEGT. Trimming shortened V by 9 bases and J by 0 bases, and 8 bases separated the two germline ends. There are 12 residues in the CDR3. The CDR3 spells CASSDVNTEAFF. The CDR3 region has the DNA TGTGCCAGTTCGGACGTGAACACTGAAGCTTTCTTT.

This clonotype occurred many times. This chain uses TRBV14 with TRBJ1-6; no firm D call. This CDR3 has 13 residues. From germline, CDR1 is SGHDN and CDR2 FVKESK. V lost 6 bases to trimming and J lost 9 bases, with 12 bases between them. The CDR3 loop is CASSPVLLSPLHF. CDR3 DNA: TGTGCCAGCAGTCCTGTCCTCCTTTCACCCCTCCACTTT.

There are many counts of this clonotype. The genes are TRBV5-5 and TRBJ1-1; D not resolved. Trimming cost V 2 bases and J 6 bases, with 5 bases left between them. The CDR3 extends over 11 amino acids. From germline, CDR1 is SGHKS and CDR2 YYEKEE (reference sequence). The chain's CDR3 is CASSFAAEAFF. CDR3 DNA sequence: TGTGCCAGCAGCTTTGCAGCTGAAGCTTTCTTT.